This entry lists 12 T cell receptor beta chains sequenced from one sample in a study of monozygotic twins with inflammatory bowel disease. Reanalyzing the 5' RACE reads, TCRdb keeps one entry per CDR3 protein, without DNA. This sample's table has roughly 100,000 distinct CDR3 sequences. Material: blood. These receptor sequences come from a human donor with ulcerative colitis or Crohn's disease, or a healthy co-twin of an affected twin (not recorded which).

The V and J genes are TRBV5-1 and TRBJ2-3; TCRdb's D call of TRBD1 is untestable without DNA. Per the germline V gene, CDR1 is SGHRS and CDR2 is YFSETQ. The CDR3 is 15 amino acids. Here the CDR3 reads CASSYDRGHTDTQYF.

The J gene is TRBJ2-3, the V gene TRBV28. The CDR3 loop spans 12 amino acids. Germline loops: CDR1 MDHEN, CDR2 SYDVKM. This CDR3 is CASSHIRHTQYF.

This CDR3 reads CASSPGAASGNTIYF. The chain has TRBV5-1 and TRBJ1-3. Germline V gives CDR1 SGHRS, CDR2 YFSETQ. CDR3 length equals 15 residues.

The chain has TRBV24-1 and TRBJ2-7. CDR1 KGHDR and CDR2 SFDVKD come from the germline V gene. The CDR3 contains 14 residues. CDR3 residues: CATSDSGRLYEQYF.

This chain uses TRBV18 with TRBJ2-3; TCRdb names TRBD1, which stays unverified in the absence of DNA. This CDR3 is 16 amino acids long. CDR1 and CDR2 from the germline V gene are KGHSH and LQKENI. This CDR3 reads CASSPIPPTKSDTQYF.

The V gene is TRBV12-3 or TRBV12-4, the J gene TRBJ2-7. The CDR3 covers 16 residues. The CDR3 protein is CASSPFGVASYYEQYF.

The chain carries TRBV4-3 and TRBJ2-5; the TCRdb call, TRBD2, lacks DNA for checking. The CDR3 length is 19 residues. From germline, CDR1 is LGHNA and CDR2 YSLEER. This CDR3 is CASSQDRILAGGPIETQYF.

The gene calls are TRBV15 and TRBJ2-5. CDR3 length equals 14 residues. Germline-derived CDR1 and CDR2 are LNHNV and YYDKDF (reference sequence). This CDR3 reads CATSRDQHRDTQYF.

This sequence joins TRBV20-1 and TRBJ1-2. Germline lookup yields CDR1 DFQATT and CDR2 SNEGSKA (reference sequence). The CDR3 consists of 11 residues. The CDR3 loop is CSASNGGGYTF.

The gene calls are TRBV7-9 and TRBJ1-1. The germline gives CDR1 SEHNR, CDR2 FQNEAQ (reference sequence). The CDR3 is 14 amino acids. CDR3 amino acids: CASSHLWVNTEAFF. Complete variable domain (other parts from reference TRBV7-9 and TRBJ1-1): DTGVSQNPRHKITKRGQNVTFRCDPISEHNRLYWYRQTLGQGPEFLTYFQNEAQLEKSRLLSDRFSAERPKGSFSTLEIQRTEQGDSAMYLCASSHLWVNTEAFFGQGTRLTVV.

The chain carries TRBV20-1 and TRBJ1-5; checking the TCRdb D call of TRBD1 is not possible without DNA. From germline, CDR1 is DFQATT and CDR2 SNEGSKA (reference sequence). The CDR3 has 14 amino acids. The CDR3 here is CSARDERGNQPQHF.

The chain has TRBV12-3 or TRBV12-4 and TRBJ2-7; absent DNA, TCRdb's TRBD1 call cannot be checked. The CDR3 runs to 14 residues. The CDR3 here is CASSPSGLSYEQYF.